This TCR beta chain was retrieved from a study of human T cells and chemical hapten exposure. The sample's time point: patch test 3, about 24 weeks after DPC sensitization. The treatment: therapeutic diphenylcyclopropenone sensitization with weekly scalp DPC. Unfractionated whole blood was the source from which total RNA was extracted. TCRdb reprocessed the RACE reads with MiXCR, giving one entry per CDR3 protein. The table has about 160,000 distinct CDR3 sequences, 25% to 30% seen once; the top ten hold under 2.5%. The sample was whole blood, taken in connection with sensitization to the hapten diphenylcyclopropenone (DPC). The TCR comes from a woman aged 18-30 years with alopecia areata. Some clones in this sample may be carry-over from other donors' samples.

As DNA, the CDR3 is TGCAGCGTTGAACCCCAGGGACGGGAGACCCAGTACTTC. It specifies CSVEPQGRETQYF. V is TRBV29-1 and J is TRBJ2-5; D is tentatively TRBD1 or TRBD2 (5 bases each). The CDR3 spans 13 residues. V was trimmed by 2 bases and J by 5 bases, leaving 12 bases between them. The germline V gene encodes CDR1 SQVTM and CDR2 ANQGSEA.